This TCR beta chain was sequenced during a study of spatial heterogeneity in lung cancer. As for the study in general: Matched bulk RNA-seq gave a T cell module score that correlated strongly with tumor-region TCR transcript counts. A unique TCR and UMI combination showed up more than ten times in raw reads, on average. Regarding the study as a whole: The number of expanded tumor alpha and beta chains correlated with mutation number.

Many counts were recorded for this clonotype. Its antigen is still unknown. This CDR3 spans 16 amino acids. Germline loops: CDR1 SGHTA, CDR2 FQGNSA. Trimming took 5 bases from V and 0 from J, leaving 14 bases between them. Specified time point: sample taken at primary tumor resection. Tumor, nontumor lung or frozen PBMC supplied whole RNA, sequenced without sorting. On each TCR cDNA molecule, a unique molecular identifier was present. TCRdb reprocessed the 5' RACE reads with MiXCR, giving one entry per CDR3 protein. The sample lists thousands of distinct CDR3 sequences, 15% to 17% seen once, with 7.1% in the top ten.

This sample comprised lung tumor tissue, obtained at surgery. The chain uses TRBV7-2 and TRBJ2-1, with D maybe TRBD2 (6 bases). This receptor was identified in a female donor with early-stage non-small cell lung cancer. The CDR3 loop reads CASSPPGLSSYNEQFF. The CDR3 region has the DNA TGTGCCAGCAGCCCCCCGGGACTCAGCTCCTACAATGAGCAGTTCTTC.